This T cell receptor beta chain was identified during a study of cytomegalovirus exposure and HLA in healthy donors. Amplification used 60 Vbeta primers and 13 Jbeta primers. Clones were read by immunoSEQ multiplex PCR, and TCRdb kept only the in-frame ones, dropping some. The data contain approximately 170,000 clones, roughly 75% of them seen just once; the ten biggest clones take up approximately 4.8%. Whole-study findings and limits: Among the most significant clusters, several appeared linked to common viral pathogens in a later analysis. Exclusion applied to some V segments, including TRBV6-2 and TRBV6-3, as they were indistinguishable.

CDR3 length: 16 residues. From germline, CDR1 is LGHNA and CDR2 YNFKEQ. Of note for this clone: What it binds is not known.

The material sequenced was PBMCs. The J gene is TRBJ2-5, the V gene TRBV4-2; the D gene is possibly TRBD2 (7 bases). The DNA end favors TRBJ2-7, so the J call may be wrong. This TCR came from a man aged 25-45 years in good health and CMV-seropositive. Written as DNA, the CDR3 is TGTGCCAGCAGCCAAGATTATGGGGGGGCCTCCTACGAGCAGTACTTC. Protein sequence: CASSQDYGGASYEQYF.